This T cell receptor (beta chain) was retrieved from a study of T cell changes during pregnancy in multiple sclerosis. Measured with immunoSEQ multiplex PCR; TCRdb has only the in-frame clones, and not every one. Of about 81,000 clones in the sample, just over 90% were seen once. The CDR3 totals 12 residues. This clone showed up just a few times. Sequenced here: peripheral blood, sampled in the third trimester of pregnancy. This sequence was found in a female donor in good health, enrolled as a control in a pregnancy study. The rearrangement uses TRBV21-1 and TRBJ1-1. TRBV21-1 corresponds to a pseudogene. CDR3 sequence (DNA): TGTGCCAGCAGCAAAGGCGCCACTGAAGCTTTCTTT. Translated: CASSKGATEAFF.